These 22 T cell receptor beta chains share one sample of origin, sequenced in a study of blood T cells in healthy people across ages. Together with a sample-barcoded 5' primer, a J-beta primer mix was included in a second PCR lasting 7 to 11 cycles. Using its own MiXCR run on the 5' RACE reads, TCRdb lists one record per CDR3 protein. The sample holds around 870,000 distinct CDR3 sequences, about 28% seen once. Specimen: blood. The receptors originated from a woman of 80 years or more in good health.

As to this clonotype: With a much larger clone just one base away, this may be a read error. This sequence joins TRBV3-1 and TRBJ1-6; perhaps TRBD1 as D (5 bases). The CDR3 has 13 amino acids. Per the germline V gene, CDR1 is LGHDT and CDR2 is YNNKEL (reference sequence). V lost 0 bases and J 12 bases, leaving 9 bases between the germline ends. The CDR3 here is CASSQDTGLPLHF. The CDR3 nucleotides read TGTGCCAGCAGCCAAGATACAGGTTTACCCCTCCACTTT. Combining the CDR3 with reference TRBV3-1 and TRBJ1-6 gives the whole variable domain DTAVSQTPKYLVTQMGNDKSIKCEQNLGHDTMYWYKQDSKKFLKIMFSYNNKELIINETVPNRFSPKSPDKAHLNLHINSLELGDSAVYFCASSQDTGLPLHFGNGTRLTVT.

This clonotype was seen many times. J is TRBJ2-1 and V is TRBV27, with 7 bases aligning to TRBD1. Per the germline V gene, CDR1 is MNHEY and CDR2 is SMNVEV (reference sequence). With 5 bases clipped from V and 4 bases from J, the junction kept 11 bases outside the gene matches. CDR3 length: 16 amino acids. The CDR3 protein is CASSKGSGQLYNEQFF. The DNA for the CDR3 is TGTGCCAGCAGTAAGGGGTCGGGACAGCTATACAATGAGCAGTTCTTC.

In this sample, this clonotype turned up many times. J is TRBJ2-1 and V is TRBV4-2; 8 bases line up with TRBD2. This CDR3 is built from 16 residues. V lost 4 bases, J lost 8 bases, and 13 bases stayed unmatched. Germline CDR1 and CDR2: LGHNA and YNFKEQ. The CDR3 spells CASSPSERGLRDEQFF. CDR3 nucleotide sequence: TGTGCCAGCAGCCCATCCGAGCGGGGGCTAAGGGATGAGCAGTTCTTC.

In its sample, this clonotype was seen many times. The rearrangement links TRBV3-1 to TRBJ2-5; D gene uncertain. The CDR3 contains 11 residues. The V end was cut by 1 base, the J end by 7 bases, with 4 bases between. Germline loops: CDR1 LGHDT, CDR2 YNNKEL (reference sequence). The CDR3 DNA sequence: TGTGCCAGCAGCCAAGTCGGGACCCAGTACTTC. Translating it yields CASSQVGTQYF.

In regard to this clonotype: This clone may be a read error of a much larger clone one base away. The chain links TRBV20-1 to TRBJ2-1; 8 bases are a match to TRBD2. The better agreement between TRBJ2-7 and the DNA end casts doubt on the J call. From germline, CDR1 is DFQATT and CDR2 SNEGSKA (reference sequence). The CDR3 length is 14 residues. CDR3: CSASSGGSYNEQYF. CDR3 DNA: TGCAGTGCTTCCAGCGGGGGTTCCTACAATGAGCAGTACTTC.

This clonotype was detected a few times. CDR3 bases: TGTGCCAGCAGCTTGTTCGGGGTAGAACAGCCCCAGCATTTT. Translated: CASSLFGVEQPQHF. The genes are TRBV5-4 and TRBJ1-5; D not certain. Trimming removed 1 base at V and 7 bases at J, with 12 bases between. CDR3 length equals 14 residues. The germline CDR1 and CDR2 sequences are SGHNT and YYREEE (reference sequence).

This clonotype was seen a handful of times. The chain combines TRBV6-6 with TRBJ2-2; 13 bases align to TRBD2. CDR1 MNHNY and CDR2 SVGAGI come from the germline V gene (reference sequence). The V and J ends lost 6 bases and 4 bases, in that order; junction bases with no gene match: 2. The CDR3 totals 15 residues. The CDR3 sequence is CASSGTSGTTGELFF. CDR3 nucleotide sequence: TGTGCCAGCAGCGGGACTAGCGGGACCACCGGGGAGCTGTTTTTT.

This clonotype was counted only a few times. The V and J genes are TRBV20-1 and TRBJ2-5; D remains ambiguous. Germline CDR1 and CDR2: DFQATT and SNEGSKA (reference sequence). This CDR3 comprises 13 residues. The V and J ends lost 6 bases and 4 bases respectively, with 15 bases between them. The CDR3 spells CSAPRAEGETQYF. CDR3 DNA sequence: TGCAGTGCGCCTCGGGCCGAAGGAGAGACCCAGTACTTC.

This clonotype was counted at least ten times. The V call is TRBV20-1, the J call TRBJ2-1; 11 bases are shared with TRBD2. CDR1 is DFQATT and CDR2 is SNEGSKA in the germline V gene (reference sequence). The CDR3 has 14 amino acids. Trimming at V came to 6 bases and at J to 8 bases, leaving 9 bases not matched to a gene. This CDR3 reads CSAISGGAGDEQFF. The CDR3 DNA reads TGCAGTGCCATTAGCGGGGGGGCAGGCGATGAGCAGTTCTTC.

Remarks on this clonotype: At one end the junction does not follow the germline gene, possibly because of a read error. The chain couples TRBV2 to TRBJ2-7, with D possibly being TRBD1 (5 bases). Germline CDR1 and CDR2: SNHLY and FYNNEI. The CDR3 length is 14 residues. The CDR3 reads CAISAQGISYEQYF. The DNA of the CDR3 is TGTGCCATCAGTGCGCAGGGCATCAGCTACGAGCAGTACTTC.

This clonotype was seen a few times. The chain has TRBV7-6 and TRBJ2-5; D is unclear. Between the trimmed V and J ends, which lost 5 bases and 2 bases, there was a span of 15 bases. Germline-derived CDR1 and CDR2 are SGHVS and FNYEAQ. CDR3 length: 15 amino acids. The CDR3 bases are TGTGCCAGCAGCCCGACGTGGGGTCGTCAAGAGACCCAGTACTTC. Translated: CASSPTWGRQETQYF.

This chain connects TRBV18 to TRBJ2-6, with D uncertain. This CDR3 region has 15 residues. Germline values: CDR1 KGHSH, CDR2 LQKENI. V was cut by 1 base and J by 1 base, with 5 bases left in between. CDR3 in amino acids: CASSPQESGANVLTF. The DNA of the CDR3 is TGTGCCAGCTCACCACAGGAGTCTGGGGCCAACGTCCTGACTTTC.

In its sample, this clonotype was seen many times. This chain connects TRBV7-2 to TRBJ2-4; no clear D. CDR3 length equals 17 residues. V lost 3 bases to trimming and J lost 3 bases, with 18 bases between them. Germline V gene sequence: CDR1 SGHTA, CDR2 FQGNSA. The chain's CDR3 is CASSFLPAVVGKNIQYF. The DNA of the CDR3 is TGTGCCAGCAGCTTTTTACCGGCGGTGGTAGGCAAAAACATTCAGTACTTC.

CDR3 sequence (DNA): TGTGCCAGCAGCCCAGCCGGGACAGGGGTGTGGAATGAGCAGTTCTTC. Translating it yields CASSPAGTGVWNEQFF. V gene TRBV7-2 combines with J gene TRBJ2-1; TRBD1 matches 10 bases. Trimming cost V 5 bases and J 7 bases; bases outside gene matches: 11. This CDR3 is 16 amino acids long. CDR1 and CDR2 from the germline V gene are SGHTA and FQGNSA.

This clonotype was detected many times. The chain uses TRBV7-9 and TRBJ1-1, with D perhaps TRBD1 (6 bases). CDR1 is SEHNR and CDR2 is FQNEAQ in the germline V gene (reference sequence). The V end lost 1 base, the J end lost 3 bases, and 12 bases lay between the germline ends. CDR3 length: 15 amino acids. CDR3 bases: TGTGCCAGCAGCTTAGGGGGGGGGACATACACTGAAGCTTTCTTT. This sequence encodes CASSLGGGTYTEAFF.

In its sample, this clonotype was seen many times. The chain combines TRBV7-9 with TRBJ2-1, with 8 bases identical to TRBD2. The length of the CDR3 is 15 residues. After removal of 3 bases from V and 5 bases from J, the junction contained 6 bases not matched to a gene. CDR1 and CDR2 (germline): SEHNR, FQNEAQ (reference sequence). CDR3 coding DNA: TGTGCCAGCAGCTTTATCAGCGGGGGAGACAATGAGCAGTTCTTC. Its protein product is CASSFISGGDNEQFF.

The rearrangement uses TRBV7-2 and TRBJ1-3; 8 bases are shared with TRBD1. V dropped 5 bases and J dropped 7; count of bases not matched to a gene: 10. This CDR3 contains 15 residues. The germline gives CDR1 SGHTA, CDR2 FQGNSA. In DNA form, the CDR3 reads TGTGCCAGCAGCCGACCCACAGGGGGTAGTAACACCATATATTTT. Residues: CASSRPTGGSNTIYF.

This clonotype turned up a few times. This chain connects TRBV10-3 to TRBJ2-7, with 7 bases lining up with TRBD1. CDR3 length: 14 residues. The J segment lost 3 bases and the V segment lost 4 bases, leaving 6 bases of the junction unmatched. The V gene's germline CDR1 is ENHRY and CDR2 SYGVKD. The CDR3 region is CAISAGDSRYEQYF. In nucleotides, the CDR3 is TGTGCCATCAGTGCAGGGGACAGCCGCTACGAGCAGTACTTC.

This clonotype was observed a single time. The chain has TRBV11-2 and TRBJ2-7; D possibly corresponds to TRBD2 (5 bases). CDR1 and CDR2 (germline): SGHAT, FQNNGV. V lost 6 bases and J 9 bases, leaving 21 bases between the germline ends. This CDR3 spans 14 amino acids. CDR3 nucleotide sequence: TGTGCCAGCAGTTTATTTGGACTGGCCCACGTGCAGTACTTC. This encodes CASSLFGLAHVQYF. The full variable domain, with the rest looked up from reference TRBV11-2 and TRBJ2-7, is EAGVAQSPRYKIIEKRQSVAFWCNPISGHATLYWYQQILGQGPKLLIQFQNNGVVDDSQLPKDRFSAERLKGVDSTLKIQPAKLEDSAVYLCASSLFGLAHVQYFGPGTRLTVT.

This clonotype was found many times. At one boundary the junction diverges from the germline segment, which might be a read error. The rearrangement links TRBV7-7 to TRBJ2-1; the match to TRBD1 covers 7 bases. The germline V gene encodes CDR1 SSHAT and CDR2 FNYEAQ (reference sequence). There are 13 residues in the CDR3. CDR3 in amino acids: CASSRLQGNEQFF. Written as DNA, the CDR3 is TGTGCTAGCAGCCGACTACAGGGGAATGAGCAGTTCTTC.

In regard to this clonotype: Just one base apart from a much larger clone, this may be a read error. The J gene is TRBJ2-3, the V gene TRBV6-6, with D hard to call. Germline V gene sequence: CDR1 MNHNY, CDR2 SVGAGI (reference sequence). Trimming removed 5 bases at V and 7 bases at J, with 7 bases between. The CDR3 extends over 11 amino acids. CDR3 DNA: TGTGCCAGCAGTACTGACTATACGCAGTATTTT. This gives the protein CASSTDYTQYF.

A note on this clonotype: Possible read error: a much larger clone is one base away. The V call is TRBV3-1, the J call TRBJ1-6, with a weak D call TRBD1 (5 bases). The length of the CDR3 is 15 residues. V shed 4 bases and J shed 9 bases, with 16 bases lying between them. The germline V gene encodes CDR1 LGHDT and CDR2 YNNKEL (reference sequence). The CDR3, as DNA: TGTGCCAGCAGCCGAAGCACTGGGGGATGTTCACCCCTCCACTTT. This gives the protein CASSRSTGGCSPLHF. The whole variable domain, filled in from reference TRBV3-1 and TRBJ1-6, reads DTAVSQTPKYLVTQMGNDKSIKCEQNLGHDTMYWYKQDSKKFLKIMFSYNNKELIINETVPNRFSPKSPDKAHLNLHINSLELGDSAVYFCASSRSTGGCSPLHFGNGTRLTVT.